Shown below are 11 T cell receptor beta chains from a single sample sequenced in a study of CXCR3-negative and CXCR3-positive naive CD8 T cells. Libraries were UMI-labeled 5' RACE TRB cDNA. TCRdb derives one entry per CDR3 protein from the 5' RACE reads, leaving out DNA. The table for this sample gives about 43,000 distinct CDR3 sequences. Sequenced material: memory CD8+ T cells from blood. The receptors were gathered from a human donor in good health. Some clones in this sample may be carry-over from other donors' samples.

V and J are TRBV27 and TRBJ2-1; TCRdb picks TRBD2, but there is no DNA to check that call. In germline, CDR1 is MNHEY, CDR2 SMNVEV (reference sequence). This CDR3 has 16 residues. The CDR3 spells CASSTGLAGGPNEQFF.

V is TRBV4-3 and J is TRBJ2-1; TCRdb picks TRBD1, but there is no DNA to check that call. The germline V gene has CDR1 LGHNA and CDR2 YSLEER. The CDR3 runs to 14 residues. CDR3 sequence: CASSQDPGPIEQYF.

The CDR3 protein is CASTPRAGGVGTEAFF. V and J are TRBV6-4 and TRBJ1-1; TCRdb calls TRBD1, which cannot be checked without DNA. Germline V gene lookup returns CDR1 MRHNA and CDR2 SNTAGT. The CDR3 runs 16 residues.

The rearrangement links TRBV19 to TRBJ1-5. The V gene's germline CDR1 is LNHDA and CDR2 SQIVND (reference sequence). This CDR3 spans 14 amino acids. CDR3 amino acids: CASSLEDSNQPQHF.

The chain is built from TRBV29-1 and TRBJ2-5; TCRdb's D gene call, TRBD2, goes unchecked for lack of DNA. Per germline, CDR1 SQVTM and CDR2 ANQGSEA. The CDR3 has 16 residues. The CDR3 loop is CSVEVAAEDPVRTQYF. The variable domain in full, completed from reference TRBV29-1 and TRBJ2-5, reads SAVISQKPSRDICQRGTSLTIQCQVDSQVTMMFWYRQQPGQSLTLIATANQGSEATYESGFVIDKFPISRPNLTFSTLTVSNMSPEDSSIYLCSVEVAAEDPVRTQYFGPGTRLLVL.

The chain carries TRBV7-9 and TRBJ2-1; as DNA is missing, the TRBD2 call by TCRdb cannot be tested. CDR1 and CDR2 from the germline V gene are SEHNR and FQNEAQ (reference sequence). This CDR3 contains 16 residues. The CDR3 protein is CASSLEGLEARYEQFF.

The chain combines TRBV7-3 with TRBJ1-1. The CDR3 consists of 13 residues. The germline V gene has CDR1 SGHTA and CDR2 FQGTGA. Here the CDR3 reads CASSSTMNTEAFF.

The chain carries TRBV5-1 and TRBJ2-7. The CDR3 contains 11 residues. Germline loops: CDR1 SGHRS, CDR2 YFSETQ. This chain's CDR3 is CASSSPYEQYF.

The J gene is TRBJ2-2, the V gene TRBV7-9. This CDR3 region has 15 residues. Germline lookup yields CDR1 SEHNR and CDR2 FQNEAQ (reference sequence). The CDR3 region is CASSLPGSNTGELFF.

The rearrangement uses TRBV7-6 and TRBJ2-3. The CDR3 runs 12 residues. Germline V gene lookup returns CDR1 SGHVS and CDR2 FNYEAQ. CDR3 in amino acids: CASSLIEDTQYF. Variable domain in full (rest from reference TRBV7-6 and TRBJ2-3): GAGVSQSPRYKVTKRGQDVALRCDPISGHVSLYWYRQALGQGPEFLTYFNYEAQQDKSGLPNDRFSAERPEGSISTLTIQRTEQRDSAMYRCASSLIEDTQYFGPGTRLTVL.

This chain uses TRBV10-3 with TRBJ1-1; as DNA is missing, the TRBD1 call by TCRdb cannot be tested. The germline CDR1 and CDR2 sequences are ENHRY and SYGVKD. The CDR3 sequence is 14 residues long. Here the CDR3 reads CAISESAQGTEAFF.